These 27 T cell receptor beta chains were all obtained from the same sample, sequenced in a study of blood T cell repertoires in COVID-19. Data came from immunoSEQ multiplex PCR; TCRdb stores just in-frame clones and leaves some out. The sample has some 300,000 clones, around 90% seen once; the top ten hold roughly 6.3%. The source material was peripheral blood. These receptor sequences come from a woman between 50 and 59 years old with COVID-19, enrolled during active disease.

This clone has a handful of counts. The J gene is TRBJ2-3, the V gene TRBV6-5; a weak D match, TRBD1 (5 bases). Per germline, CDR1 MNHEY and CDR2 SVGAGI. The CDR3 is 13 residues long. Trimming left V 6 bases short and J 2 bases short, with 9 bases between. CDR3 sequence (DNA): TGTGCCAGCAGAGAGACAGCCACAGATACGCAGTATTTT. As protein: CASRETATDTQYF.

The V and J genes are TRBV27 and TRBJ1-1; 7 bases fit TRBD1. This CDR3 has 15 amino acids. After removal of 4 bases from V and 5 bases from J, the junction contained 10 bases not matched to a gene. Germline lookup yields CDR1 MNHEY and CDR2 SMNVEV (reference sequence). CDR3 loop: CASSSFRQGRTEAFF. CDR3 sequence (DNA): TGTGCCAGCAGTTCCTTTCGACAGGGACGGACTGAAGCTTTCTTT.

The chain carries TRBV5-4 and TRBJ2-5; 13 bases line up with TRBD2. With 4 bases clipped from V and 4 bases from J, the junction kept 7 bases outside the gene matches. The CDR3 contains 16 residues. The germline gives CDR1 SGHNT, CDR2 YYREEE (reference sequence). The CDR3 region is CASSITSGRVRETQYF. The CDR3 coding sequence is TGTGCCAGCAGCATAACTAGCGGGAGGGTGAGAGAGACCCAGTACTTC.

The V gene is TRBV7-9, the J gene TRBJ2-5, with 12 bases fitting TRBD2. The CDR3 runs to 14 residues. CDR1 and CDR2 (germline): SEHNR, FQNEAQ (reference sequence). The ends lost 3 bases at V and 7 bases at J; junction bases unmatched: 3. The CDR3 is CASSLTSGRGTQYF. CDR3 in DNA: TGTGCCAGCAGCTTGACTAGCGGGAGAGGGACCCAGTACTTC.

The V gene is TRBV29-1, the J gene TRBJ2-5; D not certain. This CDR3 has 11 amino acids. V dropped 4 bases and J dropped 3 bases, with 6 bases sitting between them. From germline, CDR1 is SQVTM and CDR2 ANQGSEA. The CDR3 bases are TGCAGCGTTGGGTACAAAGAGACCCAGTACTTC. It is translated as CSVGYKETQYF.

The V gene is TRBV19, the J gene TRBJ2-3; TRBD2 agrees at 14 bases. V lost 6 bases and J lost 7; bases outside the gene matches: 9. Germline CDR1 LNHDA, CDR2 SQIVND (reference sequence). The CDR3 has 16 amino acids. The CDR3 reads CASSTGTSGSGNTQYF. The CDR3 bases are TGTGCCAGTAGCACTGGGACTAGCGGGAGTGGTAATACGCAGTATTTT.

V gene TRBV7-9 combines with J gene TRBJ2-1; D perhaps matches TRBD1 (5 bases). The V gene's germline CDR1 is SEHNR and CDR2 FQNEAQ (reference sequence). The CDR3 is 12 amino acids. Between the trimmed V and J ends, which lost 5 bases and 12 bases, there was a span of 14 bases. CDR3 amino acids: CASSLDSHGQFF. The DNA of the CDR3 is TGTGCCAGCAGCCTCGACAGTCACGGGCAGTTCTTC.

This clone was counted a single time. The chain uses TRBV3-1 (or the pseudogene TRBV3-2) and TRBJ2-7; possibly TRBD1 for D (5 bases). V was pared by 4 bases and J by 2 bases, with 12 bases between. CDR1 is LGHDT and CDR2 is YNNKEL in the germline V gene (reference sequence). This CDR3 has 14 amino acids. Here the CDR3 reads CASSPNAGTYEQYF. CDR3 nucleotide sequence: TGTGCCAGCAGCCCCAATGCAGGGACCTACGAGCAGTACTTC.

CDR3 coding DNA: TGTGCCAGCAGTTACGGGCCCAGCTCCTACAATGAGCAGTTCTTC. As protein: CASSYGPSSYNEQFF. The chain carries TRBV6-2 or TRBV6-3 and TRBJ2-1; no definite D call. V gave up 2 bases and J gave up 0 bases, with 8 bases separating them. This CDR3 region has 15 residues. CDR1 and CDR2 (germline): MNHEY, SVGEGT.

This clone showed up just once. V usage is TRBV19 and J usage is TRBJ2-4, with 8 bases lining up with TRBD1. Losses at the gene ends were 5 bases for V and 9 bases for J; bases not matched to a gene: 15. The germline V gene encodes CDR1 LNHDA and CDR2 SQIVND (reference sequence). The CDR3 extends over 16 amino acids. CDR3 protein: CASSFTGGPMGGIQYF. CDR3 in DNA: TGTGCCAGTAGTTTCACAGGGGGGCCAATGGGAGGCATTCAGTACTTC.

The V and J genes are TRBV11-3 and TRBJ2-7; TRBD1 is a possible D gene (5 bases). The CDR3 is 12 amino acids. V lost 2 bases to trimming and J lost 3 bases, with 5 bases between them. Germline lookup yields CDR1 SGHNT and CDR2 YENEEA. This CDR3 is CASSLQGYEQYF. The CDR3, as DNA: TGTGCCAGCAGCTTACAGGGCTACGAGCAGTACTTC.

As regards this clone: Relative to the germline gene, one junction end is altered; a read error may explain this. The CDR3 region is CASSPLFPDPAGRSAF. The CDR3 nucleotides read TGTGCCAGCTCACCACTCTTCCCAGATCCAGCGGGGCGTAGCGCCTTC. The chain recombines TRBV18 with TRBJ1-2; tentatively, D is TRBD1 (5 bases). The CDR3 is 16 residues long. CDR1 is KGHSH and CDR2 is LQKENI in the germline V gene.

A single count supports this clone. The chain carries TRBV7-3 and TRBJ1-2, with 10 positions matching TRBD1. The CDR3 runs 15 residues. Germline CDR1 and CDR2: SGHTA and FQGTGA. The V and J ends lost 5 bases and 7 bases, in that order; junction bases with no gene match: 10. In DNA, the CDR3 is TGTGCCAGCAGCCACTCCGGGACAGGGGATCCTGGCTACACCTTC. Residues: CASSHSGTGDPGYTF.

The chain has TRBV5-4 and TRBJ2-1; 13 nucleotides match TRBD2. Per germline, CDR1 SGHNT and CDR2 YYREEE (reference sequence). The CDR3 is 16 residues long. V lost 4 bases to trimming and J lost 5 bases; unmatched junction nucleotides: 6. The CDR3, as DNA: TGTGCCAGCAGCCTCGGGACTAGCGGGACGAACAATGAGCAGTTCTTC. Residues: CASSLGTSGTNNEQFF.

This chain uses TRBV6-5 with TRBJ2-7; no definite D call. The ends were cut back, 7 bases at V and 6 bases at J, with 19 bases in the middle. The CDR3 is made up of 14 amino acids. Looked up from germline, CDR1 is MNHEY and CDR2 is SVGAGI. The CDR3 sequence: CASKPGLDSGEQYF. CDR3 DNA: TGTGCCAGCAAGCCGGGTCTCGATTCCGGCGAGCAGTACTTC.

This chain connects TRBV12-3 or TRBV12-4 to TRBJ1-2; TRBD1 agrees at 8 bases. This CDR3 has 13 residues. Trimming removed 11 bases from V and 2 bases from J; junction bases left unmatched: 7. This CDR3 reads CAVGTGGNYGYTF. CDR3 DNA: TGTGCCGTCGGAACAGGGGGGAACTATGGCTACACCTTC.

The CDR3 loop is CASSPRLGEVVEQYF. The DNA of the CDR3 is TGTGCCAGCAGTCCCCGCCTCGGGGAGGTGGTAGAGCAGTACTTC. The chain links TRBV27 to TRBJ2-7; TRBD2 might be the D (6 bases). The CDR3 totals 15 residues. The germline CDR1 and CDR2 sequences are MNHEY and SMNVEV (reference sequence). V was clipped by 5 bases and J by 7 bases, with 21 bases between them.

This chain connects TRBV27 to TRBJ1-2; no reliable D call. Looked up from germline, CDR1 is MNHEY and CDR2 is SMNVEV (reference sequence). The V gene lost 2 bases and the J gene lost 7 bases, with 17 bases spanning the gap. There are 15 residues in the CDR3. The CDR3 spells CASSLRVPSTAGYTF. Here the CDR3 DNA reads TGTGCCAGCAGTTTAAGAGTCCCATCCACAGCTGGCTACACCTTC.

The genes are TRBV5-1 and TRBJ1-1, with D perhaps TRBD1 (5 bases). CDR3 length: 11 amino acids. Trimming took off 4 bases at V and 7 bases at J, with 8 bases between the two ends. Germline CDR1 reads SGHRS; CDR2 reads YFSETQ. The CDR3 spells CASSLRGEAFF. Written as DNA, the CDR3 is TGCGCCAGCAGCCTTAGGGGTGAAGCTTTCTTT.

The chain combines TRBV15 with TRBJ1-1; 7 bases map to TRBD1. The CDR3 is made up of 17 amino acids. The trim removed 3 bases at V and 4 bases at J, leaving 14 bases unmatched. Germline CDR1 reads LNHNV; CDR2 reads YYDKDF (reference sequence). This chain's CDR3 is CATSRELQGSLSTEAFF. Written as DNA, the CDR3 is TGTGCCACCAGCAGGGAACTACAGGGGTCCTTGAGCACTGAAGCTTTCTTT.

The V gene is TRBV30, the J gene TRBJ1-6; D call uncertain. Looked up from germline, CDR1 is GTSNPN and CDR2 is SVGIG (reference sequence). The CDR3 sequence is 14 residues long. V was cut by 1 base and J by 6 bases, with 10 bases left in between. The CDR3 coding sequence is TGTGCCTGGAGTGATGGACTGGGTAATTCACCCCTCCACTTT. Amino acids: CAWSDGLGNSPLHF.

The chain carries TRBV19 and TRBJ2-2, with 7 bases identical to TRBD1. From germline, CDR1 is LNHDA and CDR2 SQIVND (reference sequence). The CDR3 is 14 amino acids. Trimming cost V 7 bases and J 3 bases; bases outside gene matches: 5. The CDR3 bases are TGTGCCAGTAAAGGGGGCAGGGACACCGGGGAGCTGTTTTTT. Protein: CASKGGRDTGELFF.

The rearrangement links TRBV5-5 to TRBJ2-1, with 11 nucleotides matching TRBD2. V lost 6 bases and J lost 4; bases outside the gene matches: 9. The CDR3 runs to 16 residues. Germline CDR1 reads SGHKS; CDR2 reads YYEKEE (reference sequence). The CDR3 here is CASTGAGLAVYNEQFF. As DNA, the CDR3 is TGTGCCAGCACCGGAGCGGGACTAGCGGTTTACAATGAGCAGTTCTTC.

The chain recombines TRBV18 with TRBJ1-1, with no clear D. Germline CDR1 is KGHSH and CDR2 is LQKENI. This CDR3 contains 14 residues. Trimming removed 3 bases from V and 0 bases from J, with 8 bases in between. CDR3 residues: CASSPRDLNTEAFF. The CDR3 DNA follows: TGTGCCAGCTCACCGAGGGATTTGAACACTGAAGCTTTCTTT. Supplemented by reference TRBV18 and TRBJ1-1, the full variable domain reads NAGVMQNPRHLVRRRGQEARLRCSPMKGHSHVYWYRQLPEEGLKFMVYLQKENIIDESGMPKERFSAEFPKEGPSILRIQQVVRGDSAAYFCASSPRDLNTEAFFGQGTRLTVV.

The V gene is TRBV19, the J gene TRBJ1-1; 8 nucleotides align to TRBD1. Trimming cost V 5 bases and J 4 bases; bases outside gene matches: 3. The germline CDR1 and CDR2 sequences are LNHDA and SQIVND (reference sequence). This CDR3 region has 13 residues. CDR3 nucleotides: TGTGCCAGTAGTCAGGGACAGGTCACTGAAGCTTTCTTT. It yields the protein CASSQGQVTEAFF.

CDR3 region: CASSRLGSADTQYF. In nucleotides, the CDR3 is TGCGCCAGCAGCCGACTAGGTTCGGCGGATACGCAGTATTTT. The chain uses TRBV4-1 and TRBJ2-3; perhaps TRBD2 as D (6 bases). The CDR3 sequence is 14 residues long. Trimming removed 4 bases from V and 6 bases from J, with 14 bases in between. CDR1 and CDR2 (germline): MGHRA, YSYEKL.

The V and J genes are TRBV13 and TRBJ2-1; TRBD2 aligns across 9 bases. The CDR3 length is 16 residues. The germline CDR1 and CDR2 sequences are PRHDT and FYEKMQ (reference sequence). V shed 3 bases, J shed 9 bases, and the junction held 12 bases outside the gene matches. This chain's CDR3 is CASSLGGGGYRGEQFF. In nucleotides, the CDR3 is TGTGCCAGCAGCTTGGGCGGGGGGGGTTATCGCGGTGAGCAGTTCTTC.